Here is one TCR beta chain with its context. This specimen belongs to a study of blood T cell repertoires in COVID-19. Study-level background: PBMCs, B-cell-depleted T cells, or T cells were the source of the cDNA or gDNA that made up the material.

Germline assignment: CDR1 LNHDA and CDR2 SQIVND (reference sequence). CDR3 length: 15 residues. J lost 5 bases, V lost 5 bases, and 6 bases had no gene match. In the study's own analysis: It was from reference gene primer amplification that nucleated cell counts were estimated. The protocol was immunoSEQ multiplex PCR, while the TCRdb copy is restricted to in-frame clones and leaves out a portion. That table is the source of V, J and clone size, and D and trimming were worked out from the DNA. The sample lists roughly 75,000 clones; around 89% were seen once. This sequence joins TRBV19 and TRBJ2-5, with 12 bases identical to TRBD1. The sample was peripheral blood. The receptor comes from a man aged 55 to 69 with acute or convalescent COVID-19. The CDR3 DNA reads as TGTGCCAGTAGTCCCGGGACAGGGGGCGTCGAGACCCAGTACTTC. It specifies CASSPGTGGVETQYF. The variable domain in full, completed from reference TRBV19 and TRBJ2-5, reads DGGITQSPKYLFRKEGQNVTLSCEQNLNHDAMYWYRQDPGQGLRLIYYSQIVNDFQKGDIAEGYSVSREKKESFPLTVTSAQKNPTAFYLCASSPGTGGVETQYFGPGTRLLVL.